This T cell receptor beta chain was recovered during a study of kidney transplant recipient with SARS-CoV-2 infection. Germline assignment: CDR1 MNHNS and CDR2 SASEGT. Trimming removed 0 bases at V and 7 bases at J, with 7 bases between. This CDR3 is 13 amino acids long. TCRdb itself ran the reads through MiXCR, one entry per CDR3 protein. Of fewer than 250,000 distinct CDR3 sequences listed, 29% are singletons. This clonotype was seen at least ten times. The source is a male patient in his thirties who had COVID-19 and was a kidney transplant recipient. Some T cells could come from the graft donor. V is TRBV6-1 and J is TRBJ1-5; no reliable D call. The specimen was a blood sample, collected at baseline and on day 111 from a kidney transplant recipient. The CDR3 sequence: CASSEAVEQPQHF. Written as DNA, the CDR3 is TGTGCCAGCAGTGAAGCCGTTGAGCAGCCCCAGCATTTT.